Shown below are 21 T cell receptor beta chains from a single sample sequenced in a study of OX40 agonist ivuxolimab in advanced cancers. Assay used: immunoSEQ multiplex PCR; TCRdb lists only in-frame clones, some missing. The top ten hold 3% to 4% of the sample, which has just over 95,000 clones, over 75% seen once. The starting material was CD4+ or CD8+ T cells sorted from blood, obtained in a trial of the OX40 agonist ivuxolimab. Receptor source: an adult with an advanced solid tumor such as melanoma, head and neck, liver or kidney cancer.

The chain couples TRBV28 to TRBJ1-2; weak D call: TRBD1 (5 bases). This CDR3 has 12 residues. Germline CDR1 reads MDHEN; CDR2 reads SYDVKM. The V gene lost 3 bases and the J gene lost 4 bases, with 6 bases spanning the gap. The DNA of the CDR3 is TGTGCCAGCAGTTTGGGACTCTATGGCTACACCTTC. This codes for CASSLGLYGYTF.

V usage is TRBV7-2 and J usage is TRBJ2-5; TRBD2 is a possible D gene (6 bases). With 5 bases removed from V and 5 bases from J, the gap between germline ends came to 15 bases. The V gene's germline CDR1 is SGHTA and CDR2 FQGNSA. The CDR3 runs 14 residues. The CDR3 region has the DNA TGTGCCAGCAGCCTAAGACTAGAATGGGAGACCCAGTACTTC. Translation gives CASSLRLEWETQYF.

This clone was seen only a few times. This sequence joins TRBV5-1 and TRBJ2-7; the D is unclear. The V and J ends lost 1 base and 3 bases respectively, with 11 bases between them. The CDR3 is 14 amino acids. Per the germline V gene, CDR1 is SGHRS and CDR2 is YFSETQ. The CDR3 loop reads CASSLLQKDYEQYF. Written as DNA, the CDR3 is TGCGCCAGCAGCTTGCTACAGAAGGACTACGAGCAGTACTTC.

The CDR3: CASSLAAGPYEQYF. The DNA for the CDR3 is TGCGCCAGCAGCTTGGCCGCGGGCCCCTACGAGCAGTACTTC. The J gene is TRBJ2-7, the V gene TRBV5-1; D perhaps matches TRBD2 (5 bases). The CDR3 covers 14 residues. Germline values: CDR1 SGHRS, CDR2 YFSETQ. Trimming took off 0 bases at V and 2 bases at J, with 9 bases between the two ends.

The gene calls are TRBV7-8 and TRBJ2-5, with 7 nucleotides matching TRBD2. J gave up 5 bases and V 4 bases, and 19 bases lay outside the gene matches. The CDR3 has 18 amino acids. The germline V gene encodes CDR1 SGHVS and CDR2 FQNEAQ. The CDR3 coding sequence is TGTGCCAGCAGCTCCTTTGGTTTGGTATCATCCGGGGGGGAGACCCAGTACTTC. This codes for CASSSFGLVSSGGETQYF.

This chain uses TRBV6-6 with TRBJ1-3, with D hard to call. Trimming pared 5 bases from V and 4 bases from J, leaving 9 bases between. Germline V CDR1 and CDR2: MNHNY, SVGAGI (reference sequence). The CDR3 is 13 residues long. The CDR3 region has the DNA TGTGCCAGCAGTCAAACCCTGGGAAACACCATATATTTT. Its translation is CASSQTLGNTIYF.

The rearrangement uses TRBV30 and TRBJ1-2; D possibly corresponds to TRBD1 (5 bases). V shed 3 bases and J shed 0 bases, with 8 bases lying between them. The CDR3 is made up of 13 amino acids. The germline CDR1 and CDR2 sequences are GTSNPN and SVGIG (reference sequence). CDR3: CAWSQQANYGYTF. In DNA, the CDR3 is TGTGCCTGGAGCCAACAGGCTAACTATGGCTACACCTTC.

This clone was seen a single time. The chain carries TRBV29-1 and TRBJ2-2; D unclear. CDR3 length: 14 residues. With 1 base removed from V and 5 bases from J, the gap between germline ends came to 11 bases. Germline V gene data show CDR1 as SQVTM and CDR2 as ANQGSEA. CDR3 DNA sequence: TGCAGCGTTGAAGGTCCCCTCTTGACCGGGGAGCTGTTTTTT. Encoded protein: CSVEGPLLTGELFF.

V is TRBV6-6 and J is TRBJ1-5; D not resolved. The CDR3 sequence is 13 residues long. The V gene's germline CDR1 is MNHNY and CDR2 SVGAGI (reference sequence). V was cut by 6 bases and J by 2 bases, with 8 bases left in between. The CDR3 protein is CASRRYGNQPQHF. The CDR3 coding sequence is TGTGCCAGCAGGAGATATGGCAATCAGCCCCAGCATTTT.

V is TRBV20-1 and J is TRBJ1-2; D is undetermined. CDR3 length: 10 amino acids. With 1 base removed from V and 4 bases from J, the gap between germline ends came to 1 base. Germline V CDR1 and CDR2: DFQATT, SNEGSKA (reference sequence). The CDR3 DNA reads TGCAGTGCTAGAGCCTATGGCTACACCTTC. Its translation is CSARAYGYTF.

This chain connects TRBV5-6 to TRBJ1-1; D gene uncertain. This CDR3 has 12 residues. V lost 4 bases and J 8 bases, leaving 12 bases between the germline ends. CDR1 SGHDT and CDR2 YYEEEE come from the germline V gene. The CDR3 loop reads CASSLQDGEAFF. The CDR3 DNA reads TGTGCCAGCAGCCTCCAGGACGGAGAAGCTTTCTTT.

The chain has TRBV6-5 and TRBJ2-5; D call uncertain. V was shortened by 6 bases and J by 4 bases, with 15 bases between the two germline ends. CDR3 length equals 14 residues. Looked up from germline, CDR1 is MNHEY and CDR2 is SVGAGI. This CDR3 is CASRGRSRRETQYF. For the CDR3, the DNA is TGTGCCAGCAGAGGACGGAGCCGAAGAGAGACCCAGTACTTC.

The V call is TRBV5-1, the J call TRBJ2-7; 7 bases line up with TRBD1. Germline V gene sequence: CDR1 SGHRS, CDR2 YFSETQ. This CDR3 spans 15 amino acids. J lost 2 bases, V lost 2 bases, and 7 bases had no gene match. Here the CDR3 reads CASSLSGTEAYEQYF. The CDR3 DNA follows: TGCGCCAGCAGCTTATCCGGGACAGAGGCCTACGAGCAGTACTTC.

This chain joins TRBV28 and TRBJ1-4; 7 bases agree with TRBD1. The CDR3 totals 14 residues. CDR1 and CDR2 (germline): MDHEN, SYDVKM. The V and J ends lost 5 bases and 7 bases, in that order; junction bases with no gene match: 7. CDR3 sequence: CASSVQGESEKLFF. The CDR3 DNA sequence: TGTGCCAGCAGTGTGCAGGGGGAGAGTGAAAAACTGTTTTTT. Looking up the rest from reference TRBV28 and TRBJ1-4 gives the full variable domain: DVKVTQSSRYLVKRTGEKVFLECVQDMDHENMFWYRQDPGLGLRLIYFSYDVKMKEKGDIPEGYSVSREKKERFSLILESASTNQTSMYLCASSVQGESEKLFFGSGTQLSVL.

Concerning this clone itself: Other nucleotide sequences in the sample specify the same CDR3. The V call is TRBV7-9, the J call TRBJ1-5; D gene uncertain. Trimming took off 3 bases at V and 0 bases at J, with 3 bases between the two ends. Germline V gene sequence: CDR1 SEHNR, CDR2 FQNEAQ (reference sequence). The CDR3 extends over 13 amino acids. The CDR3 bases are TGTGCCAGCAGCTTTAGTAGCAATCAGCCCCAGCATTTT. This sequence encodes CASSFSSNQPQHF.

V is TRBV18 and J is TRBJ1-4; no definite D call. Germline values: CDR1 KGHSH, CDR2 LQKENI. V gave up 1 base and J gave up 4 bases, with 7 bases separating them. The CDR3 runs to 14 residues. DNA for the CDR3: TGTGCCAGCTCACCACGGCAGCTTAATGAAAAACTGTTTTTT. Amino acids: CASSPRQLNEKLFF.

The CDR3 sequence is CASSPGSTDTQYF. CDR3 DNA sequence: TGCGCCAGCAGCCCAGGGAGCACAGATACGCAGTATTTT. The rearrangement joins TRBV5-1 to TRBJ2-3; D possibly corresponds to TRBD1 (5 bases). The germline V gene has CDR1 SGHRS and CDR2 YFSETQ. The CDR3 loop spans 13 amino acids. V lost 4 bases, J lost 0 bases, and 6 bases lay in between. The full variable domain, its missing parts supplied by reference TRBV5-1 and TRBJ2-3, is KAGVTQTPRYLIKTRGQQVTLSCSPISGHRSVSWYQQTPGQGLQFLFEYFSETQRNKGNFPGRFSGRQFSNSRSEMNVSTLELGDSALYLCASSPGSTDTQYFGPGTRLTVL.

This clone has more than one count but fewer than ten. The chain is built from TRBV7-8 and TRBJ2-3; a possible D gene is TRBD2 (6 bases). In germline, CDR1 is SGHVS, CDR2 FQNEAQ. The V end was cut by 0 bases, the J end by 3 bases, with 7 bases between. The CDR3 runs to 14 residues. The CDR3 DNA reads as TGTGCCAGCAGCTTAGCGGGGGGTACAGATACGCAGTATTTT. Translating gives CASSLAGGTDTQYF.

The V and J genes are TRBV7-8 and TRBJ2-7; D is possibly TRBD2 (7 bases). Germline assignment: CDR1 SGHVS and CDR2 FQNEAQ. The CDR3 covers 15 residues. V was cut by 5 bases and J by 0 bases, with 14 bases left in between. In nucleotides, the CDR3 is TGTGCCAGCAGCGGGGAGGGACACTTCTCCTACGAGCAGTACTTC. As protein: CASSGEGHFSYEQYF.

As DNA, the CDR3 is TGTGCCAGCAGCGTAGGTCCGGACCAGGGGGCCCAGTACTTC. Translation gives CASSVGPDQGAQYF. V is TRBV9 and J is TRBJ2-5, with 7 bases identical to TRBD1. J gave up 9 bases and V 0 bases, and 8 bases lay outside the gene matches. The CDR3 is made up of 14 amino acids. CDR1 is SGDLS and CDR2 is YYNGEE in the germline V gene.

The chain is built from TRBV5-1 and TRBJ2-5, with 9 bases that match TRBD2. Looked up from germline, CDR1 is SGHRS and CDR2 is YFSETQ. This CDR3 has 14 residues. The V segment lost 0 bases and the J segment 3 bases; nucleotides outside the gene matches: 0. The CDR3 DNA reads TGCGCCAGCAGCTTGGAGCGGGAGGAAGAGACCCAGTACTTC. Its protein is CASSLEREEETQYF.